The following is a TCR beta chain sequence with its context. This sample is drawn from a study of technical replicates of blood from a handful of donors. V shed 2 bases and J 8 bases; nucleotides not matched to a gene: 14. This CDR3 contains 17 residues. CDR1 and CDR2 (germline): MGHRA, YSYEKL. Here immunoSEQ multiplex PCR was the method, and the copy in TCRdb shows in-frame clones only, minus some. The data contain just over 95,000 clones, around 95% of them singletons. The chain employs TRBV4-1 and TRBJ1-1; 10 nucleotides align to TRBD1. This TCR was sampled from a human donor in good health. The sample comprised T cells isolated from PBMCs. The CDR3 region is CASSQSLGGQGEGEAFF. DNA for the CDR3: TGCGCCAGCAGCCAATCGCTTGGAGGACAGGGGGAGGGGGAAGCTTTCTTT.